This TCR beta chain was observed in a study of neurological immune-mediated disorders. There are many counts of this clonotype. Antigen: not known. CDR3 length: 13 amino acids. V gave up 6 bases and J gave up 7 bases; unmatched junction bases: 5. Germline V gene data show CDR1 as SQVTM and CDR2 as ANQGSEA. The cDNA was generated through 5'RACE incorporating 10-nucleotide random UMIs. Every sequencing run produced over 160 million TCR-beta sequences that came from 15-18 subjects. Via MiXCR, TCRdb re-called the 5' RACE reads, giving one row per CDR3 protein. The repertoire includes under 85,000 distinct CDR3 sequences, 13% to 15% of them detected once, and roughly 6.8% sits in the top ten. General study results and limits: Expanded clones shared no CDR3 amino acid sequences across subjects, suggesting private repertoires in all groups. TCR clonal expansion peaked in HTLV-1-associated myelopathy patients and was lowest in multiple sclerosis patients.

The V call is TRBV29-1, the J call TRBJ2-1, with TRBD1 identical over 11 bases. Material: PBMCs. The TCR originated in a woman between 45 and 60 years old in good health. In DNA, the CDR3 is TGCAGCGTGGACAGGGGGCTGGGAAATGAGCAGTTCTTC. As protein: CSVDRGLGNEQFF.